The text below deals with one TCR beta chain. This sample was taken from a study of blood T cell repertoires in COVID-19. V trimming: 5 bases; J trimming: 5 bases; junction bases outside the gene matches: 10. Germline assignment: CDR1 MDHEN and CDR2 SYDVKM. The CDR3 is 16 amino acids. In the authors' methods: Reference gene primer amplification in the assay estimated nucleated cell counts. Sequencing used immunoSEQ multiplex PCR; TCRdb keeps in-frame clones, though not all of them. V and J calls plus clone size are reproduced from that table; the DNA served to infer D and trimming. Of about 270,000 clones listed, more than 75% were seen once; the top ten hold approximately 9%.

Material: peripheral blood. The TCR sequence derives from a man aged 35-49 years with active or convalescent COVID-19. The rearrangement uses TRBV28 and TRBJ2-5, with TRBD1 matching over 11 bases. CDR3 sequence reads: CASSNPGTGGRETQYF. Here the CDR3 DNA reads TGTGCCAGCAGTAACCCCGGGACAGGGGGTAGGGAGACCCAGTACTTC.